One and the same sample provided the 20 T cell receptor beta chains below, sequenced in a study of control samples from healthy donors and cancer patients (dated by TCRdb to the early 2020s). The protocol used for the library was the immunoSEQ multiplex PCR assay. Sourced from immuneACCESS, this table was stored by TCRdb with only in-frame sequences that have V and J called. A share of the clones is absent; for the studies checked, an unresolved V gene accounts for under half, and the remainder has no known explanation. The sample profile shows about 100,000 clones; roughly 84% of them were found once. Of the sample, 18% falls within the top ten clones. The specimen sequenced was blood. The source of these receptors is a woman in her forties or fifties in good health.

This clone appeared once. The chain employs TRBV18 and TRBJ2-1, with D perhaps matching TRBD1 or TRBD2 (5 bases each). V was pared by 5 bases and J by 0 bases, with 8 bases between. CDR1 and CDR2 from the germline V gene are KGHSH and LQKENI. The CDR3 totals 14 residues. The CDR3 DNA is TGTGCCAGCTCAAGGGACGCCTCCTACAATGAGCAGTTCTTC. Translation: CASSRDASYNEQFF.

The chain is built from TRBV9 and TRBJ1-2, with D possibly TRBD1 on 6 matching bases. Between the trimmed V and J ends, which lost 3 bases and 3 bases, there was a span of 15 bases. CDR1 is SGDLS and CDR2 is YYNGEE in the germline V gene. The CDR3 loop spans 15 amino acids. The CDR3 loop is CASSADRTIYYGYTF. The CDR3 DNA reads TGTGCCAGCAGCGCCGACAGGACTATTTACTATGGCTACACCTTC.

V usage is TRBV24-1 and J usage is TRBJ2-2, with TRBD1 as a possible D gene (6 bases). V shed 3 bases and J shed 4 bases, with 11 bases lying between them. The germline CDR1 and CDR2 sequences are KGHDR and SFDVKD. The CDR3 covers 15 residues. The CDR3 spells CATSDPGRGTGELFF. DNA of the CDR3: TGTGCCACCAGTGATCCGGGCAGGGGCACCGGGGAGCTGTTTTTT.

The V and J genes are TRBV12-5 and TRBJ2-5, with D perhaps TRBD1 (5 bases). CDR1 and CDR2 from the germline V gene are LGHNT and FRNRAP. This CDR3 is built from 12 residues. V lost 1 base, J lost 9 bases, and 9 bases lay in between. The CDR3 DNA reads as TGTGCTAGTGGTTTGGATGACAGACCCCAGTACTTC. Protein: CASGLDDRPQYF.

This chain links TRBV30 with TRBJ2-5, with TRBD2 matching over 9 bases. The CDR3 runs to 15 residues. CDR1 is GTSNPN and CDR2 is SVGIG in the germline V gene (reference sequence). The ends lost 4 bases at V and 5 bases at J; junction bases unmatched: 11. The CDR3: CAWKLAGGPGETQYF. In nucleotides, the CDR3 is TGTGCCTGGAAGTTGGCGGGAGGGCCGGGGGAGACCCAGTACTTC.

Written as DNA, the CDR3 is TGTGCCAGCAGTGAACGGCTGATGGGCTCCTACGAGCAGTACTTC. It encodes CASSERLMGSYEQYF. This sequence joins TRBV6-1 and TRBJ2-7; D not certain. Between the trimmed V and J ends, which lost 2 bases and 0 bases, there was a span of 11 bases. This CDR3 spans 15 amino acids. Germline V lookup: CDR1 MNHNS, CDR2 SASEGT.

The CDR3 sequence: CSAGGVEKLFF. In DNA form, the CDR3 reads TGCAGTGCTGGTGGGGTCGAAAAACTGTTTTTT. The chain combines TRBV20-1 with TRBJ1-4; D gene unclear. Germline lookup yields CDR1 DFQATT and CDR2 SNEGSKA (reference sequence). V shed 5 bases and J shed 8 bases, with 9 bases lying between them. The CDR3 spans 11 residues.

This clone was seen a few times. This rearrangement joins TRBV10-3 to TRBJ1-1, with a possible D match to TRBD1 (6 bases). Trimming removed 0 bases from V and 8 bases from J, with 13 bases in between. The CDR3 runs 14 residues. Germline CDR1 reads ENHRY; CDR2 reads SYGVKD. In nucleotides, the CDR3 is TGTGCCATCAGTGAGTCTCGGACAGCCGCCGAAGCTTTCTTT. Amino acid sequence: CAISESRTAAEAFF.

The CDR3 DNA follows: TGTGCCAGCAGTAGGGGACTAGCGGGGGTAAGAGATACGCAGTATTTT. Protein: CASSRGLAGVRDTQYF. The chain carries TRBV27 and TRBJ2-3; TRBD2 matches at 14 bases. The germline gives CDR1 MNHEY, CDR2 SMNVEV (reference sequence). J gave up 5 bases and V 5 bases, and 6 bases lay outside the gene matches. The CDR3 spans 16 residues.

V usage is TRBV19 and J usage is TRBJ2-7; D may be TRBD1 (6 bases). CDR1 is LNHDA, CDR2 SQIVND, per germline (reference sequence). The CDR3 has 14 residues. V was pared by 7 bases and J by 9 bases, with 22 bases between. In DNA, the CDR3 is TGTGCCAGTAATCCGGGACACCTAATTGCCGGGCAGTACTTC. Its translation: CASNPGHLIAGQYF.

This clone was found once. This chain connects TRBV4-3 to TRBJ2-1; TRBD1 agrees at 7 bases. Germline V gene lookup returns CDR1 LGHNA and CDR2 YSLEER. Trimming at V came to 5 bases and at J to 5 bases, leaving 6 bases not matched to a gene. The CDR3 loop spans 14 amino acids. The CDR3, as DNA: TGCGCCAGCAGCTCATGGGACAGAGACAATGAGCAGTTCTTC. This translates into CASSSWDRDNEQFF.

The V call is TRBV7-9, the J call TRBJ1-2; D is unclear. V was trimmed by 5 bases and J by 2 bases, leaving 9 bases between them. Germline CDR1 SEHNR, CDR2 FQNEAQ (reference sequence). The CDR3 totals 13 residues. CDR3 sequence: CASSLPSNYGYTF. The CDR3 DNA reads TGTGCCAGCAGCCTCCCCTCCAACTATGGCTACACCTTC.

The CDR3 region has the DNA TGCAGTGCTAGTGTGCCTGGGACAGGGAATTCACCCCTCCACTTT. It translates to CSASVPGTGNSPLHF. The gene calls are TRBV20-1 and TRBJ1-6, with TRBD1 identical over 9 bases. CDR1 and CDR2 from the germline V gene are DFQATT and SNEGSKA (reference sequence). Germline trimming cut 3 bases from V and 7 bases from J; bases unmatched to any gene: 7. CDR3 length: 15 amino acids.

This chain joins TRBV6-5 and TRBJ1-1; 9 bases are a match to TRBD1. Trimming removed 9 bases from V and 1 base from J; junction bases left unmatched: 3. CDR3 length equals 13 residues. Germline V CDR1 and CDR2: MNHEY, SVGAGI. CDR3 sequence reads: CASGTGSNTEAFF. The CDR3 nucleotides read TGTGCCAGTGGGACAGGGTCGAACACTGAAGCTTTCTTT.

The V and J genes are TRBV29-1 and TRBJ1-1, with 10 nucleotides matching TRBD1. In germline, CDR1 is SQVTM, CDR2 ANQGSEA. After removal of 0 bases from V and 5 bases from J, the junction contained 3 bases not matched to a gene. CDR3 length: 14 amino acids. CDR3 sequence: CSVEETGGSTEAFF. The DNA of the CDR3 is TGCAGCGTTGAAGAGACAGGGGGCAGTACTGAAGCTTTCTTT.

This chain connects TRBV9 to TRBJ2-1; 8 bases agree with TRBD1. Germline V lookup: CDR1 SGDLS, CDR2 YYNGEE. J gave up 0 bases and V 3 bases, and 5 bases lay outside the gene matches. The CDR3 is made up of 16 amino acids. The CDR3, as DNA: TGTGCCAGCAGCGGTCGACAGGGGCTCTCCTACAATGAGCAGTTCTTC. This translates into CASSGRQGLSYNEQFF.

This chain uses TRBV12-5 with TRBJ2-2, with D possibly TRBD2 on 5 matching bases. The V gene lost 0 bases and the J gene lost 5 bases, with 13 bases spanning the gap. The germline V gene encodes CDR1 LGHNT and CDR2 FRNRAP. The CDR3 runs 16 residues. The CDR3 loop is CASGLVKLVGTGELFF. Written as DNA, the CDR3 is TGTGCTAGTGGTTTGGTAAAACTAGTTGGGACCGGGGAGCTGTTTTTT.

This sequence joins TRBV9 and TRBJ1-1; D is possibly TRBD1 (5 bases). The V end was cut by 0 bases, the J end by 4 bases, with 16 bases between. This CDR3 contains 16 residues. In germline, CDR1 is SGDLS, CDR2 YYNGEE. The CDR3 bases are TGTGCCAGCAGCGTAGAACCCAGGGCCGAGAGCACTGAAGCTTTCTTT. Translating it yields CASSVEPRAESTEAFF.

This chain connects TRBV25-1 to TRBJ1-6; a weak D match, TRBD1 (5 bases). The CDR3 is 13 residues long. V gave up 7 bases and J gave up 10 bases, with 14 bases separating them. CDR1 is MGHDK, CDR2 SYGVNS, per germline. The CDR3 bases are TGTGCCAGCACGGGACGGATGGGCTCACCCCTCCACTTT. Protein product: CASTGRMGSPLHF.

The rearrangement links TRBV11-2 to TRBJ1-5; D is undetermined. CDR1 and CDR2 from the germline V gene are SGHAT and FQNNGV. V lost 6 bases, J lost 6 bases, and 12 bases lay in between. This CDR3 comprises 13 residues. CDR3 DNA: TGTGCCAGCAGACCATCCGCGGGTCAGCCCCAGCATTTT. Its protein is CASRPSAGQPQHF. The complete variable domain, with remaining parts taken from reference TRBV11-2 and TRBJ1-5, reads EAGVAQSPRYKIIEKRQSVAFWCNPISGHATLYWYQQILGQGPKLLIQFQNNGVVDDSQLPKDRFSAERLKGVDSTLKIQPAKLEDSAVYLCASRPSAGQPQHFGDGTRLSIL.